In its sample, the clone carrying this T cell receptor beta chain was seen many times. The germline V and J ends were trimmed by 0 bases and 7 bases, with 12 bases remaining between them. Per germline, CDR1 SGHAT and CDR2 FQNNGV. This CDR3 has 14 amino acids. RNA served as the template for amplifying TCR beta CDR3 regions. Scientists carried out first-round RT-PCR using HTBI primers and then a second-round multiplex PCR. TCRdb analysed the multiplex PCR reads with MiXCR anew, one entry per CDR3 protein. The sample has 300,000 to 350,000 distinct CDR3 sequences, 15% to 20% seen once. The sample is drawn from a study of Graves' ophthalmopathy and Graves' hyperthyroidism.

The gene calls are TRBV11-2 and TRBJ1-2, with D maybe TRBD1 (5 bases). Sequenced sample: peripheral blood. The sequence was obtained from an adult man with Graves' ophthalmopathy. The CDR3 here is CASSLDTGKFGYTF. In DNA form, the CDR3 reads TGTGCCAGCAGCTTAGATACAGGAAAATTTGGCTACACCTTC.